A selection of T cell receptor beta chains follows, all from one sample in a study of T cell responses to AZD1222 COVID-19 vaccine. TCRdb's table, derived via immunoSEQ multiplex PCR, lists solely in-frame clones and lacks some. The profile covers 140,000 to 150,000 clones, with more than 90% appearing a single time and around 1.7% taken by the ten largest. The sample in question was peripheral blood, obtained on day 0 of AZD1222 vaccination. All receptors come from an adult in good health. Both conserved end residues are part of each CDR3. The order of the fields is V gene, D gene, clone size, J gene, CDR3 length, CDR3 DNA, CDR3 protein. D genes are given only for firm matches. The listing skips clone size in some rows; elsewhere it reads once, few, many or a size class.

>TRBV7-9|-|few|TRBJ2-7|13
TGTGCCAGCAGCTATATCGGGCCATACGAGCAGTACTTC
CASSYIGPYEQYF
>TRBV5-4|-|-|TRBJ2-3|15
TGTGCCAGCAGCTTGTCTGGGACTAGCACAGATACGCAGTATTTT
CASSLSGTSTDTQYF
>TRBV30|-|-|TRBJ1-2|13
TGTGCCTGGATTGGGCTTCGGGGGAATGGCTACACCTTC
CAWIGLRGNGYTF
>TRBV19|-|-|TRBJ2-7|15
TGTGCCAGTAGTCCGTCCGGGACTCTTCTCTACGAGCAGTACTTC
CASSPSGTLLYEQYF
>TRBV10-1|-|-|TRBJ1-5|12
TGCGCCAGCAGTGATCCACCGGGCCCTATGCATTTT
CASSDPPGPMHF
>TRBV28|-|-|TRBJ1-3|17
TGTGCCAGCAGTCCCCTGGAGGGTACTAACTCTGGAAACACCATATATTTT
CASSPLEGTNSGNTIYF
>TRBV7-9|-|-|TRBJ2-5|16
TGTGCCAGCAGCTCGTTTCTGACCGGATTCCAAGAGACCCAGTACTTC
CASSSFLTGFQETQYF
>TRBV5-5|-|-|TRBJ2-7|13
TGTGCCAGCAGCTCGTACATTACCTACGAGCAGTACTTC
CASSSYITYEQYF
>TRBV9|-|-|TRBJ2-1|14
TGTGCCAGCAGCGTAGGTAGCCTCTACAATGAGCAGTTCTTC
CASSVGSLYNEQFF
>TRBV7-2|-|-|TRBJ1-2|14
TGTGCCAGCAGCTTCTCCGACAGTAACTATGGCTACACCTTC
CASSFSDSNYGYTF
>TRBV28|TRBD1|-|TRBJ1-4|14
TGTGCCAGCAGTGCGGACAGGGCCTCCGAAAAACTGTTTTTT
CASSADRASEKLFF
>TRBV7-6|-|-|TRBJ2-3|15
TGTGCCAGCAGCTCCAACTCCCCTTTCACAGATACGCAGTATTTT
CASSSNSPFTDTQYF
>TRBV5-1|-|-|TRBJ2-3|16
TGCGCCAGCAGCCTGGCTGCGGGGCAGGGCGCAGATACGCAGTATTTT
CASSLAAGQGADTQYF
>TRBV5-1|TRBD2|-|TRBJ2-3|18
TGCGCCAGCAGCTTGGGGGGGCTAGCGGGAGGCCGGGAAGATACGCAGTATTTT
CASSLGGLAGGREDTQYF
>TRBV9|-|-|TRBJ2-1|16
TGTGCCAGCAGCGTCGGGGTTCGGGGCTCCTACAATGAGCAGTTCTTC
CASSVGVRGSYNEQFF
>TRBV6-4|-|-|TRBJ1-1|12
TGTGCCAGCATTAGGGTCCGTTGGGGAGCTTTCTTT
CASIRVRWGAFF
>TRBV5-1|-|-|TRBJ2-5|13
TGCGCCAGCAGCTTGGGTGCCCAAGAGACCCAGTACTTC
CASSLGAQETQYF
>TRBV2|TRBD2|once|TRBJ2-2|15
TGTGCCAGCACGTCTTCGGCTAGCGGGCCCGGGGAGCTGTTTTTT
CASTSSASGPGELFF
>TRBV28|-|-|TRBJ1-2|15
TGTGCCAGCAGGCCCCGGGATTGGGGGGCCTATGGCTACACCTTC
CASRPRDWGAYGYTF
>TRBV29-1|-|-|TRBJ1-1|12
TGCAGCGTTGGACGGGAGAACACTGAAGCTTTCTTT
CSVGRENTEAFF
>TRBV28|-|-|TRBJ1-1|13
TGTGCCAGCAGGGGAGGGGTTCTGACTGAAGCTTTCTTT
CASRGGVLTEAFF
>TRBV5-1|-|-|TRBJ2-2|17
TGCGCCAGCAGCTTGGCCGTGGTCTACCCGAACACCGGGGAGCTGTTTTTT
CASSLAVVYPNTGELFF
>TRBV5-6|-|few|TRBJ1-6|15
TGTGCCAGCAGTGACACCGGGACGCGTAAATCACCCCTCCACTTT
CASSDTGTRKSPLHF
>TRBV6-5|-|-|TRBJ2-7|14
TGTGCCAGCAGGGGGGGGACAGTTTCCTACGAGCAGTACTTC
CASRGGTVSYEQYF
>TRBV28|-|-|TRBJ1-1|14
TGTGCCAGCAGTTTCCTAGGGGACAACACTGAAGCTTTCTTT
CASSFLGDNTEAFF
>TRBV5-5|TRBD1|-|TRBJ1-5|15
TGTGCCAGCAGCCAGGGACAGGTTAGCAATCAGCCCCAGCATTTT
CASSQGQVSNQPQHF
>TRBV7-3|TRBD2|-|TRBJ2-2|15
TGTGCCAGCAGCCCCGGGACTAGCGGGACCGGGGAGCTGTTTTTT
CASSPGTSGTGELFF
>TRBV25-1|-|few|TRBJ1-3|12
TGTGCCAGCAGTGGCCCGGGAAACACCATATATTTT
CASSGPGNTIYF
>TRBV27|-|once|TRBJ1-1|13
TGTGCCAGCAGTTTATTAGGGGCCGGTGAAGCTTTCTTT
CASSLLGAGEAFF
>TRBV25-1|-|-|TRBJ2-1|14
TGTGCCAGCAGTGACCCCGGACATCGACGGGAGCAGTTCTTC
CASSDPGHRREQFF
>TRBV11-2|TRBD1|-|TRBJ1-2|15
TGTGCCAGCAGCTCCCAGGGGGGTGGTGGCTATGGCTACACCTTC
CASSSQGGGGYGYTF